This TCR beta chain was identified during a study of radiotherapy plus CTLA-4 blockade in lung cancer. For the study at large: Objective response rate was 15% to 20%; disease control rate, about 31%. Points from the study as a whole: TCR clones originating in tumors grew in number in blood after radiotherapy plus ipilimumab. Strongest reported response predictors: early blood clone changes and post-radiation interferon-beta.

Germline assignment: CDR1 SGHTA and CDR2 FQGNSA. V shed 5 bases and J shed 9 bases, with 14 bases lying between them. This CDR3 is 13 amino acids long. This table comes from immunoSEQ multiplex PCR, and its TCRdb copy is limited to in-frame clones, with some not included. Counted here are about 77,000 clones, roughly 70% occurring once; the ten biggest clones make up approximately 10%. With regard to this clone: Its cognate antigen is unknown.

The TCR originated in a human donor with non-small cell lung cancer whose response to radiotherapy plus ipilimumab could not be evaluated. The chain is built from TRBV7-2 and TRBJ2-1; D is uncertain. The sample in question was peripheral blood, obtained from a patient treated with radiotherapy plus ipilimumab. The CDR3 sequence: CASSLIRASEQFF. The CDR3 bases are TGTGCCAGCAGCCTAATCCGAGCCTCTGAGCAGTTCTTC. The full variable domain, with the rest looked up from reference TRBV7-2 and TRBJ2-1, is GAGVSQSPSNKVTEKGKDVELRCDPISGHTALYWYRQSLGQGLEFLIYFQGNSAPDKSGLPSDRFSAERTGGSVSTLTIQRTQQEDSAVYLCASSLIRASEQFFGPGTRLTVL.